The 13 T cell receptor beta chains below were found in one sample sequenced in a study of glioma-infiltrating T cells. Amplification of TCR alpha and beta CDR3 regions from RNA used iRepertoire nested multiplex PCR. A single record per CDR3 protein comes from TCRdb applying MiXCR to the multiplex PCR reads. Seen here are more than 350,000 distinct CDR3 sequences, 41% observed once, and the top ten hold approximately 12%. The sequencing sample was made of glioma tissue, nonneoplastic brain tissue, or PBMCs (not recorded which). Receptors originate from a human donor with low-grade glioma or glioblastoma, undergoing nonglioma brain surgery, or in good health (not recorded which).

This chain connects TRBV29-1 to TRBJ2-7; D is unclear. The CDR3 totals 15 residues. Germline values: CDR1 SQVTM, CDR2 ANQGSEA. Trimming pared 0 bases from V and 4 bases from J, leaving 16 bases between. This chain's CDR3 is CSVEDPTLSGYEQYF. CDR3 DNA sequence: TGCAGCGTTGAAGATCCAACCCTCTCTGGGTACGAGCAGTACTTC.

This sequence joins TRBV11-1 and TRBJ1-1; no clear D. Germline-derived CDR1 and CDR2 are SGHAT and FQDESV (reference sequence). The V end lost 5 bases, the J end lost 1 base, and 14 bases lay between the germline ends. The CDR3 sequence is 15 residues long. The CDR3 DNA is TGTGCCAGCAGCCCTACCCGATGGGAGAACACTGAAGCTTTCTTT. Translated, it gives CASSPTRWENTEAFF.

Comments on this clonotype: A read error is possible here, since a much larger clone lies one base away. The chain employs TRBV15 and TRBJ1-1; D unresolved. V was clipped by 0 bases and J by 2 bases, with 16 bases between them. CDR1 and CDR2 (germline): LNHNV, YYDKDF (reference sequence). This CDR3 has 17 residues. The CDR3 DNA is TGTGCCACCAGCAGAGATGCGGTACACATAGCAAACACTGAAGCTTTCTTT. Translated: CATSRDAVHIANTEAFF.

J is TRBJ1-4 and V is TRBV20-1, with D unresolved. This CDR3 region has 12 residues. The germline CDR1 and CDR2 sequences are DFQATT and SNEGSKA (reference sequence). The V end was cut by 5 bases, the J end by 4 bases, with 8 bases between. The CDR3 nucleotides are TGCAGTGCTGCCTCTTTTAATGAAAAACTGTTTTTT. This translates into CSAASFNEKLFF.

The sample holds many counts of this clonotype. The CDR3 nucleotides are TGCAGTGCTAGAGATGTGACTAGACTATCCTACGAGCAGTACTTC. Translating gives CSARDVTRLSYEQYF. The chain employs TRBV20-1 and TRBJ2-7; D is possibly TRBD2 (6 bases). Trimming shortened V by 0 bases and J by 1 base, and 13 bases separated the two germline ends. This CDR3 has 15 amino acids. Germline V gene data show CDR1 as DFQATT and CDR2 as SNEGSKA (reference sequence).

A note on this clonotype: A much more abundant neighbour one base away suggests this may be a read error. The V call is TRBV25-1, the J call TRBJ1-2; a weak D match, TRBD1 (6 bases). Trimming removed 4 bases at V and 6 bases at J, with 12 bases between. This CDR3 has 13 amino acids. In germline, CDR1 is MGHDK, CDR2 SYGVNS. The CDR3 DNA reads TGTGCCAGCAGTGGGACAGCTATCAATGGCTACACCTTC. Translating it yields CASSGTAINGYTF.

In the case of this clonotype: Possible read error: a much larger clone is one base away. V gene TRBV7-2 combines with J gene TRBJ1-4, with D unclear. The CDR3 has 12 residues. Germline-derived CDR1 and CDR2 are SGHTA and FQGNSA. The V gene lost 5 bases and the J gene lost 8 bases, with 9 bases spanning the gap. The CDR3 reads CASSIDREKLFF. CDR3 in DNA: TGTGCCAGCAGCATAGACCGGGAAAAACTGTTTTTT.

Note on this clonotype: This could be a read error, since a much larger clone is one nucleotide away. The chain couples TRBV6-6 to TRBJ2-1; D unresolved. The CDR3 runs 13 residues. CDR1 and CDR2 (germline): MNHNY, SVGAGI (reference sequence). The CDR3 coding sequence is TGTGCCAGCAGTACCGATCCCCAAAATGAGCAGTCCTTC. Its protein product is CASSTDPQNEQSF.

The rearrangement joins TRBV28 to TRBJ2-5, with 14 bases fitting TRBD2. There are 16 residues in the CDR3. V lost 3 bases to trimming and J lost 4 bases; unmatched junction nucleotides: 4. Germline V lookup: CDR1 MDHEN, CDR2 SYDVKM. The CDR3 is CASSFPGLAGGETQYF. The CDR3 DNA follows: TGTGCCAGCAGTTTCCCCGGACTAGCGGGAGGAGAGACCCAGTACTTC.

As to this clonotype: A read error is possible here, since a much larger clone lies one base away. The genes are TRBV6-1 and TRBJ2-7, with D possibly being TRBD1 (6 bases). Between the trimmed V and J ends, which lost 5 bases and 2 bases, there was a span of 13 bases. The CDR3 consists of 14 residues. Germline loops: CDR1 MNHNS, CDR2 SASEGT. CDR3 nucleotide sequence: TGTGCCAGCAGTCACGTACAGGGAGCCTACGAGCAGTACTTC. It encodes CASSHVQGAYEQYF.

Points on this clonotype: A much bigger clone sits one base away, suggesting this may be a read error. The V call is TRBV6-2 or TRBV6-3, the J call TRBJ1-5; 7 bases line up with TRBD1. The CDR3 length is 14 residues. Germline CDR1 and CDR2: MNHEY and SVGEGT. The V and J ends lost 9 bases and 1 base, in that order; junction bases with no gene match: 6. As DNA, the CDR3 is TGTGCCAGAAGAAGGGACAGAAGCAATCAGCCCCAGCATTTT. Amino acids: CARRRDRSNQPQHF.

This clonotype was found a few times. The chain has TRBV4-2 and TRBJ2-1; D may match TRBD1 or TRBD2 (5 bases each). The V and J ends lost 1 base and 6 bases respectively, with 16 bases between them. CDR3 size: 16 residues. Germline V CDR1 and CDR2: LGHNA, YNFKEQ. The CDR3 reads CASSQVGRGVGNEQFF. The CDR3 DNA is TGTGCCAGCAGCCAAGTAGGTCGGGGCGTCGGCAATGAGCAGTTCTTC.

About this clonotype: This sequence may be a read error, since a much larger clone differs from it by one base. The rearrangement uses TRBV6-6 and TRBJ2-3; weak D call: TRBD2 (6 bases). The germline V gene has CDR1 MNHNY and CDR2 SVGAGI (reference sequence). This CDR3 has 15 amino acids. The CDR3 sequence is CASSYSAGKTVTQYF. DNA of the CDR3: TGTGCCAGCAGTTACTCGGCGGGAAAGACAGTTACGCAGTATTTT.